The 10 T cell receptor beta chains listed next were all sequenced from one sample in a study of blood T cell repertoires in COVID-19 (dated by TCRdb to 2020 to 2022). The method behind the library was the immunoSEQ multiplex PCR assay. This immuneACCESS table, as held by TCRdb, lists in-frame sequences with V and J called but not all clones. Of the missing ones, under half trace to an unresolved V gene in checked studies; the others have no known cause. The sample has about 120,000 clones on record, 78% of them singletons. The ten largest make up approximately 2.4% of the sample. Material for sequencing was peripheral blood. Every receptor here comes from a man between 65 and 80 years old with acute or convalescent COVID-19.

The chain recombines TRBV6-5 with TRBJ1-1, with 7 positions matching TRBD1. CDR1 is MNHEY and CDR2 is SVGAGI in the germline V gene. This CDR3 is 16 amino acids long. V gave up 1 base and J gave up 1 base; unmatched junction bases: 6. CDR3 protein: CASSYYRQGGNTEAFF. CDR3 nucleotide sequence: TGTGCCAGCAGTTACTACCGTCAGGGGGGGAACACTGAAGCTTTCTTT.

The rearrangement joins TRBV7-2 to TRBJ1-2; possibly TRBD1 for D (6 bases). CDR1 and CDR2 (germline): SGHTA, FQGNSA. CDR3 size: 13 residues. V gave up 5 bases and J gave up 5 bases, with 12 bases separating them. The CDR3 nucleotides are TGTGCCAGCAGCGCACAGGGAGTATATGGCTACACCTTC. It encodes CASSAQGVYGYTF.

The chain is built from TRBV3-1 (or the pseudogene TRBV3-2) and TRBJ2-2; 7 positions match TRBD1. Germline V lookup: CDR1 LGHDT, CDR2 YNNKEL (reference sequence). This CDR3 contains 16 residues. The trim removed 4 bases at V and 5 bases at J, leaving 10 bases unmatched. CDR3 DNA sequence: TGTGCCAGCAGCCGGGGACAGAATTCGGGGACCGGGGAGCTGTTTTTT. It specifies CASSRGQNSGTGELFF.

The V gene is TRBV28, the J gene TRBJ1-1; the D gene is possibly TRBD1 (5 bases). The V gene lost 4 bases and the J gene lost 1 base, with 19 bases spanning the gap. The CDR3 loop spans 17 amino acids. Germline V lookup: CDR1 MDHEN, CDR2 SYDVKM. CDR3 DNA: TGTGCCAGCAGTTCCCTTGGCGGGGGGTGGGCGAACACTGAAGCTTTCTTT. This gives the protein CASSSLGGGWANTEAFF.

The V and J genes are TRBV10-1 and TRBJ2-7; D is possibly TRBD2 (7 bases). There are 16 residues in the CDR3. The V gene's germline CDR1 is WNHNN and CDR2 SYGVQD (reference sequence). Between the trimmed V and J ends, which lost 4 bases and 0 bases, there was a span of 16 bases. The DNA of the CDR3 is TGCGCCAGCAGTGTGTTAAGGGGGGGCGACTCCTACGAGCAGTACTTC. It yields the protein CASSVLRGGDSYEQYF.

The chain combines TRBV6-2 or TRBV6-3 with TRBJ1-5; 7 nucleotides line up with TRBD1. The CDR3 has 16 residues. The germline CDR1 and CDR2 sequences are MNHEY and SVGEGT. V was pared by 1 base and J by 3 bases, with 6 bases of the junction left unmatched. The CDR3 DNA reads TGTGCCAGCAGTTACTGGCAGGGGGAGTACAATCAGCCCCAGCATTTT. This translates into CASSYWQGEYNQPQHF.

This chain uses TRBV19 with TRBJ1-2, with 9 positions matching TRBD1. The CDR3 is 17 amino acids. Germline CDR1 is LNHDA and CDR2 is SQIVND (reference sequence). Losses at the gene ends were 10 bases for V and 1 base for J; bases not matched to a gene: 16. The DNA for the CDR3 is TGTGCCACCCGAACAGGGGGCCTAAGGACTGGTAACTATGGCTACACCTTC. Amino acid sequence: CATRTGGLRTGNYGYTF. Complete variable domain (other parts from reference TRBV19 and TRBJ1-2): DGGITQSPKYLFRKEGQNVTLSCEQNLNHDAMYWYRQDPGQGLRLIYYSQIVNDFQKGDIAEGYSVSREKKESFPLTVTSAQKNPTAFYLCATRTGGLRTGNYGYTFGSGTRLTVV.

The chain links TRBV6-5 to TRBJ2-1; D is uncertain. With 2 bases removed from V and 3 bases from J, the gap between germline ends came to 11 bases. There are 15 residues in the CDR3. Germline-derived CDR1 and CDR2 are MNHEY and SVGAGI. The CDR3 region has the DNA TGTGCCAGCAGTTACGAGCTACCCCTCTACAATGAGCAGTTCTTC. This sequence encodes CASSYELPLYNEQFF.

Of note for this clone: At the DNA level, this CDR3 is encoded by other sequences in the same sample as well. The genes are TRBV7-2 and TRBJ1-5; 7 positions agree with TRBD1. Per the germline V gene, CDR1 is SGHTA and CDR2 is FQGNSA. The V and J ends lost 4 bases and 1 base, in that order; junction bases with no gene match: 7. This CDR3 region has 16 residues. This CDR3 is CASSSQTGLSNQPQHF. DNA of the CDR3: TGTGCCAGCAGCTCCCAGACAGGGTTGAGCAATCAGCCCCAGCATTTT.

For the CDR3, the DNA is TGTGCCAGCAGCTTACCCGGGAATTCACCCCTCCACTTT. Protein product: CASSLPGNSPLHF. The V and J genes are TRBV11-2 and TRBJ1-6; D gene uncertain. The CDR3 has 13 amino acids. Germline V gene data show CDR1 as SGHAT and CDR2 as FQNNGV. V shed 2 bases and J shed 7 bases, with 6 bases lying between them.